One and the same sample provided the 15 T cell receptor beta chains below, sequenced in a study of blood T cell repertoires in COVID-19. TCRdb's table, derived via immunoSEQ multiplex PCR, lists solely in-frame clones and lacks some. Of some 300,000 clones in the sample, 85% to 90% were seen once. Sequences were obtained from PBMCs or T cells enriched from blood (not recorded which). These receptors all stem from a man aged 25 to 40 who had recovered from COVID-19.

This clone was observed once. The CDR3 protein is CASSMSAASTDTQYF. The CDR3 coding sequence is TGTGCCAGTAGTATGTCAGCGGCTAGCACAGATACGCAGTATTTT. The genes are TRBV19 and TRBJ2-3; a possible D gene is TRBD2 (5 bases). This CDR3 has 15 amino acids. Germline V lookup: CDR1 LNHDA, CDR2 SQIVND (reference sequence). Trimming shortened V by 3 bases and J by 0 bases, and 10 bases separated the two germline ends.

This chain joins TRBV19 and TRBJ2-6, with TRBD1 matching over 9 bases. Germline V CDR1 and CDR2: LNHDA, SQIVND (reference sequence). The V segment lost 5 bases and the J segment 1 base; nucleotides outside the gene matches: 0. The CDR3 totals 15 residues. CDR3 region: CASSGQGSGANVLTF. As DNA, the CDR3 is TGTGCCAGTAGTGGACAGGGGTCTGGGGCCAACGTCCTGACTTTC.

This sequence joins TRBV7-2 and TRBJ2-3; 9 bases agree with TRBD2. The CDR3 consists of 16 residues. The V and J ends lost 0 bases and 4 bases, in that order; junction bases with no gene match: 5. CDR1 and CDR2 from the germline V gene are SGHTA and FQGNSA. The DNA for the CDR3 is TGTGCCAGCAGCTTAGCGGAGGCGGGAGGGCCAGATACGCAGTATTTT. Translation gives CASSLAEAGGPDTQYF.

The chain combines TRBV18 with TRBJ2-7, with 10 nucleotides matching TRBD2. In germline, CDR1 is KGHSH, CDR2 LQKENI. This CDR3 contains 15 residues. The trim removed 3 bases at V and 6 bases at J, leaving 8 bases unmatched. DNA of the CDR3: TGTGCCAGCTCACCTGATAGCGGGAGGAACGGCGAGCAGTACTTC. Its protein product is CASSPDSGRNGEQYF.

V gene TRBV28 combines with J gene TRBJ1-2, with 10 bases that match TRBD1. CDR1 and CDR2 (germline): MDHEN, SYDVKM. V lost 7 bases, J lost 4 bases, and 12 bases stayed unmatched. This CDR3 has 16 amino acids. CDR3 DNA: TGTGCCAGCACCCTTCACGGGACAGGGGACCTCTATGGCTACACCTTC. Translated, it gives CASTLHGTGDLYGYTF.

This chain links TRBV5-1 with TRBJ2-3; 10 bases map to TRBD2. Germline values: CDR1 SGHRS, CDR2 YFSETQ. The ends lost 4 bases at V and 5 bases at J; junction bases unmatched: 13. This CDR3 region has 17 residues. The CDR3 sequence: CASSPWTSGPSEDTQYF. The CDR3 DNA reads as TGCGCCAGCAGCCCATGGACTAGCGGACCTTCGGAAGATACGCAGTATTTT. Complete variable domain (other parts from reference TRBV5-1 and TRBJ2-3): KAGVTQTPRYLIKTRGQQVTLSCSPISGHRSVSWYQQTPGQGLQFLFEYFSETQRNKGNFPGRFSGRQFSNSRSEMNVSTLELGDSALYLCASSPWTSGPSEDTQYFGPGTRLTVL.

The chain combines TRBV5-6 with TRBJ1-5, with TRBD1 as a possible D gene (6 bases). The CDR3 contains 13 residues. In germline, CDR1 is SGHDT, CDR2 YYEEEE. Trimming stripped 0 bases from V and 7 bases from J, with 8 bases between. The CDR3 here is CASSLGGGQPQHF. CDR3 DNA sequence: TGTGCCAGCAGCTTGGGAGGGGGACAGCCCCAGCATTTT.

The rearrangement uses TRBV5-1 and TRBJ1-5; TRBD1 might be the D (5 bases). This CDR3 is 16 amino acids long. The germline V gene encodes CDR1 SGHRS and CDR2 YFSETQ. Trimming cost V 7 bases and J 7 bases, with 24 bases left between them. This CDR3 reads CASAPWIRGVQQPQHF. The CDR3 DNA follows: TGCGCCAGCGCCCCATGGATCCGGGGGGTTCAACAGCCCCAGCATTTT.

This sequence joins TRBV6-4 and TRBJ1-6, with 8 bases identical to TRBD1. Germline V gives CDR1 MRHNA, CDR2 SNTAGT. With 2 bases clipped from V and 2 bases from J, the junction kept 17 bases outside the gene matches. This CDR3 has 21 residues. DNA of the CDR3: TGTGCCAGCAGTGACGACGAGGACAGGGAAAGAGTTAGAGCCTATAATTCACCCCTCCACTTT. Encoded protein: CASSDDEDRERVRAYNSPLHF.

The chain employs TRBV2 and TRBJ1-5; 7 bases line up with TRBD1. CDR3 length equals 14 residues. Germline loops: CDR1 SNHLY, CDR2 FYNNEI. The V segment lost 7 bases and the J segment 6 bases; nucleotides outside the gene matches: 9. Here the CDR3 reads CASKLDRVLQPQHF. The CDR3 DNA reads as TGTGCCAGCAAACTCGACAGGGTTCTTCAGCCCCAGCATTTT.

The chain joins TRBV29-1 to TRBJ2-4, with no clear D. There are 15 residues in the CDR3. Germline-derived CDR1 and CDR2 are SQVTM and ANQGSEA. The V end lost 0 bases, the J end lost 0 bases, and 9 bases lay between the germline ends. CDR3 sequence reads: CSVEDRKLAKNIQYF. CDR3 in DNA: TGCAGCGTTGAAGATCGAAAACTAGCCAAAAACATTCAGTACTTC.

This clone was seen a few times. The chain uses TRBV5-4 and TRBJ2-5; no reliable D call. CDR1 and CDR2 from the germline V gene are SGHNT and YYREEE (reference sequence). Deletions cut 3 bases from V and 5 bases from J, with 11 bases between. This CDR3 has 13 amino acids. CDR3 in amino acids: CASSSPPGETQYF. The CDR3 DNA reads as TGTGCCAGCAGCTCCCCCCCCGGGGAGACCCAGTACTTC.

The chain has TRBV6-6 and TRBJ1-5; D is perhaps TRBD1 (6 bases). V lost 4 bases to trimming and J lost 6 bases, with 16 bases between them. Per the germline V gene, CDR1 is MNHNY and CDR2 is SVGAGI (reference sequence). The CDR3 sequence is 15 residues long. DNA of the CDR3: TGTGCCAGCAGTTTCACACAGGGCGATGGTCAGCCCCAGCATTTT. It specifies CASSFTQGDGQPQHF.

The chain's CDR3 is CASSQDRPRQGKYGYTF. CDR3 DNA sequence: TGTGCCAGCAGCCAAGATCGGCCAAGACAGGGAAAGTATGGCTACACCTTC. This sequence joins TRBV3-1 (or the pseudogene TRBV3-2) and TRBJ1-2, with 7 bases that match TRBD1. CDR1 and CDR2 from the germline V gene are LGHDT and YNNKEL (reference sequence). The CDR3 length is 17 residues. V was clipped by 0 bases and J by 5 bases; unmatched bases: 12.

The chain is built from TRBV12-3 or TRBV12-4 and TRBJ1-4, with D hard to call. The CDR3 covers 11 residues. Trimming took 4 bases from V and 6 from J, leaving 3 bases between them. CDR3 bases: TGTGCCAGCAGTTCGGATGAAAAACTGTTTTTT. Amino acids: CASSSDEKLFF.